This TCR beta chain was recorded in a study of T cell responses to AZD1222 COVID-19 vaccine. Measured with immunoSEQ multiplex PCR; TCRdb has only the in-frame clones, and not every one. Among some 140,000 clones, around 90% were seen once, and the ten largest hold about 3%. Germline CDR1 and CDR2: SGHTA and FQGTGA. This CDR3 comprises 14 residues. The V gene lost 4 bases and the J gene lost 0 bases, with 10 bases spanning the gap. The sample consisted of peripheral blood, taken on day 0 of AZD1222 vaccination. This chain joins TRBV7-3 and TRBJ2-7; D gene uncertain. The receptor's source is an adult in good health. The CDR3 sequence is CASSSTPSSYEQYF. The DNA for the CDR3 is TGTGCCAGCAGCTCCACCCCGAGCTCCTACGAGCAGTACTTC. Together with reference TRBV7-3 and TRBJ2-7, the CDR3 gives the full variable domain: GAGVSQTPSNKVTEKGKYVELRCDPISGHTALYWYRQSLGQGPEFLIYFQGTGAADDSGLPNDRFFAVRPEGSVSTLKIQRTERGDSAVYLCASSSTPSSYEQYFGPGTRLTVT.